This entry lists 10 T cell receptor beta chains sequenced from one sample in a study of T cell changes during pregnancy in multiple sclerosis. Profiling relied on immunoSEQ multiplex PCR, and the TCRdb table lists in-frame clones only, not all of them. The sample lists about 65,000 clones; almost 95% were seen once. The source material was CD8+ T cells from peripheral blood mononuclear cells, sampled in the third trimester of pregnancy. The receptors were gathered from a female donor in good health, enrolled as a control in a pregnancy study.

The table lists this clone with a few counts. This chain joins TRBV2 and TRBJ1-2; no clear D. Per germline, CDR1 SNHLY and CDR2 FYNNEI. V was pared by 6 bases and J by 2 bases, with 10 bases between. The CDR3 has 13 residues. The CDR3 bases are TGTGCCAGCAGGCTGGAGATGAACTATGGCTACACCTTC. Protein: CASRLEMNYGYTF.

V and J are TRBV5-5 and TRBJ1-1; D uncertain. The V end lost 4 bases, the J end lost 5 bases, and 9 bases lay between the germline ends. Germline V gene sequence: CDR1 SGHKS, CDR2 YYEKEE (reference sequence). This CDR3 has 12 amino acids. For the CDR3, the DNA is TGTGCCAGCAGCCCCCGCGGTACTGAAGCTTTCTTT. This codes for CASSPRGTEAFF. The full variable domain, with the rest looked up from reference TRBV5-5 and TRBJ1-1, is DAGVTQSPTHLIKTRGQQVTLRCSPISGHKSVSWYQQVLGQGPQFIFQYYEKEERGRGNFPDRFSARQFPNYSSELNVNALLLGDSALYLCASSPRGTEAFFGQGTRLTVV.

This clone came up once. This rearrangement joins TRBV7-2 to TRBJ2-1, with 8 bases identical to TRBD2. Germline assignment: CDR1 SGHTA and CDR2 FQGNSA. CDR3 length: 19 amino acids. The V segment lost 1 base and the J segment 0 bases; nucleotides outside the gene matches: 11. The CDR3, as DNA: TGTGCCAGCAGCTTAGTTTTGGTTAGCGGGGTAAGCTCCTACAATGAGCAGTTCTTC. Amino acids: CASSLVLVSGVSSYNEQFF.

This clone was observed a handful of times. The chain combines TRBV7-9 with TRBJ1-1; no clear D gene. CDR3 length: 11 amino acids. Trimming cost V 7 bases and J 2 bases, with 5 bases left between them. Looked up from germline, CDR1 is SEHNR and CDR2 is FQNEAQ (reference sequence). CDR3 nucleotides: TGTGCCAGCACCTCCAACACTGAAGCTTTCTTT. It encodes CASTSNTEAFF. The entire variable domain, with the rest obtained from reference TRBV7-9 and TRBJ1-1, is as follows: DTGVSQNPRHKITKRGQNVTFRCDPISEHNRLYWYRQTLGQGPEFLTYFQNEAQLEKSRLLSDRFSAERPKGSFSTLEIQRTEQGDSAMYLCASTSNTEAFFGQGTRLTVV.

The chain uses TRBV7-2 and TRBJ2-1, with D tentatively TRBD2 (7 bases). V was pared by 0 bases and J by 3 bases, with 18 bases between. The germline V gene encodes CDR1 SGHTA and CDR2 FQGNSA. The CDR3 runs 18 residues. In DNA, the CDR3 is TGTGCCAGCAGCTTAGCCCCGCTAGGGGGGGGGATCTACAATGAGCAGTTCTTC. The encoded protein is CASSLAPLGGGIYNEQFF.

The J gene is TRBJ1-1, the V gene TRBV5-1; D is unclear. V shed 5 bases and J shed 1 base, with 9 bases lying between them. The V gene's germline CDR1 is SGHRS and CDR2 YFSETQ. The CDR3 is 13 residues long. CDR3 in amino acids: CASRSFQNTEAFF. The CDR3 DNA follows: TGCGCCAGCAGGAGTTTCCAGAACACTGAAGCTTTCTTT.

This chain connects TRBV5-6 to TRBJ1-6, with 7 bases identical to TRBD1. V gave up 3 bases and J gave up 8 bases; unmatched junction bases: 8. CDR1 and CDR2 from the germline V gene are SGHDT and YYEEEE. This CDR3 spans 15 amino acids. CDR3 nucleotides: TGTGCCAGCAGCTGGTGGGACAGCCCAGATTCACCCCTCCACTTT. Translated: CASSWWDSPDSPLHF.

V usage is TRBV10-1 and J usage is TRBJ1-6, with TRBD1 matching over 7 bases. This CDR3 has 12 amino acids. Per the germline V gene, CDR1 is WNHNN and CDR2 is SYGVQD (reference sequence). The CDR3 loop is CVAEGARSPLHF. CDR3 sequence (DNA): TGCGTGGCGGAGGGGGCTAGATCACCCCTCCACTTT.

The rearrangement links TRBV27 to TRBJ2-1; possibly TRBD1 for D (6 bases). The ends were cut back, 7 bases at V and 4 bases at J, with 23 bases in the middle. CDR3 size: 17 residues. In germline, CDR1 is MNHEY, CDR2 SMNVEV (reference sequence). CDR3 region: CASNPGVQDISYNEQFF. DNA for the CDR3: TGTGCCAGCAACCCAGGGGTCCAGGACATCTCTTACAATGAGCAGTTCTTC.

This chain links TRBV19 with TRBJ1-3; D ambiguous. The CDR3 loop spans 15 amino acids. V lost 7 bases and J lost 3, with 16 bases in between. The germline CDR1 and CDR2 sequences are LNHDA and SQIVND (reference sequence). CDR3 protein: CASKFGRYYGNTIYF. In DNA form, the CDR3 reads TGTGCCAGTAAGTTTGGGAGGTACTATGGAAACACCATATATTTT.